The 2 T cell receptor beta chains below all came from one sample that was sequenced in a study of cytomegalovirus exposure and HLA in healthy donors. The PCR used 60 Vbeta and 13 Jbeta primers. Clones were read by immunoSEQ multiplex PCR, and TCRdb kept only the in-frame ones, dropping some. The sample records fewer than 110,000 clones, 82% being singletons. Sequences were obtained from PBMCs. These TCRs come from a man between 25 and 39 years old in good health and CMV-seropositive.

V usage is TRBV7-8 and J usage is TRBJ1-2; D may be TRBD1 (6 bases). The CDR3 is made up of 14 amino acids. The germline V gene encodes CDR1 SGHVS and CDR2 FQNEAQ. The V gene lost 2 bases and the J gene lost 5 bases, with 12 bases spanning the gap. Here the CDR3 DNA reads TGTGCCAGCAGCTTACCGGACAGCTATTATGGCTACACCTTC. It encodes CASSLPDSYYGYTF.

The chain links TRBV27 to TRBJ2-5; a possible D gene is TRBD2 (5 bases). Per germline, CDR1 MNHEY and CDR2 SMNVEV (reference sequence). Trimming pared 6 bases from V and 2 bases from J, leaving 13 bases between. The CDR3 has 14 amino acids. CDR3 coding DNA: TGTGCCAGCAGACTCGGACTGAGACAAGAGACCCAGTACTTC. Its protein is CASRLGLRQETQYF.